The present T cell receptor (beta chain) was sequenced within a study of blood T cells in healthy people across ages. For the second PCR, which ran for roughly 6 to 12 cycles, a sample-barcoded 5' primer and a J-beta primer mix were used. A single record per CDR3 protein comes from TCRdb applying MiXCR to the 5' RACE reads. The sample includes 650,000 to 900,000 distinct CDR3 sequences, 55% to 65% of them seen just once. Trimming shortened V by 2 bases and J by 4 bases, and 12 bases separated the two germline ends. The CDR3 length is 14 residues. Germline CDR1 reads SGHTA; CDR2 reads FQGNSA. This rearrangement joins TRBV7-2 to TRBJ2-7, with D perhaps matching TRBD1 (5 bases). This receptor was obtained from a man aged 25-45 years in good health. What was sequenced was blood. The CDR3 DNA follows: TGTGCCAGCAGCTTAAACGCAGGGTCTTACGAGCAGTACTTC. Translation: CASSLNAGSYEQYF.